The clone carrying this TCR beta chain was found a few times. Antigen specificity is unknown. These data are taken from a study of response to subunit inactivated influenza vaccine. Overall study results and limits: Authors suggested that a seasonal influenza vaccination recruits few new T cells each time.

TCRdb fed the RT-PCR reads into MiXCR, producing one record per CDR3 protein. The sample carries hundreds of thousands of distinct CDR3 sequences, roughly 27% recorded once. Here the sequenced sample was CD4+ T cells sorted from PBMCs, taken 5 days after vaccination. The receptor was isolated from a man aged 50-59 years who received an inactivated influenza vaccine.

CDR3 bases: TGCGCCAGCAGCCAAACCCCGGGGCAGGGGGTCTATGGCTACACCTTC. Protein product: CASSQTPGQGVYGYTF. This rearrangement joins TRBV4-3 to TRBJ1-2, with 7 bases aligning to TRBD1. This CDR3 comprises 16 residues. V dropped 2 bases and J dropped 4; count of bases not matched to a gene: 10. CDR1 is LGHNA and CDR2 is YSLEER in the germline V gene.